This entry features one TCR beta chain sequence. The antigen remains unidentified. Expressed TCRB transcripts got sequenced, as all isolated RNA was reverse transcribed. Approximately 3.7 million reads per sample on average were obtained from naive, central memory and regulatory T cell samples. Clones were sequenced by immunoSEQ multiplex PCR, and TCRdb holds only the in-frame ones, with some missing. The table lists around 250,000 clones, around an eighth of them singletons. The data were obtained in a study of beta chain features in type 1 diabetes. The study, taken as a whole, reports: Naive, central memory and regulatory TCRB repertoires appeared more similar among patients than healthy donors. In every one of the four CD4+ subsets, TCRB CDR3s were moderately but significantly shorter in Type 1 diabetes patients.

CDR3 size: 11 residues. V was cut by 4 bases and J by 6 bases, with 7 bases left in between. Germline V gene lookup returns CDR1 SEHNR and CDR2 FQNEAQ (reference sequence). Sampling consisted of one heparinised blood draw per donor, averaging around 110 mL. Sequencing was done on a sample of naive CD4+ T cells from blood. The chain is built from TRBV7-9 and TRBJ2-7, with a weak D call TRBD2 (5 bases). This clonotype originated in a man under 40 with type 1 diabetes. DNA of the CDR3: TGTGCCAGCAGCTCTAGCTCCGAGCAGTACTTC. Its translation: CASSSSSEQYF.